This T cell receptor beta chain was sequenced in a study of control samples from healthy donors and cancer patients. Profiled with immunoSEQ multiplex PCR; TCRdb holds only in-frame clones, not every one. The profile shows 190,000 or so clones, 80% to 95% of them singletons. Sequencing used blood. This clonotype was sampled from a man aged 18 to 35 in good health.

The CDR3 region is CASSVGDRAANEKLFF. The CDR3, as DNA: TGCGCCAGCAGCGTAGGCGACAGGGCGGCTAATGAAAAACTGTTTTTT. This chain joins TRBV4-1 and TRBJ1-4, with TRBD1 matching over 7 bases. V was clipped by 5 bases and J by 3 bases; unmatched bases: 9. Germline assignment: CDR1 MGHRA and CDR2 YSYEKL. The CDR3 runs to 16 residues.